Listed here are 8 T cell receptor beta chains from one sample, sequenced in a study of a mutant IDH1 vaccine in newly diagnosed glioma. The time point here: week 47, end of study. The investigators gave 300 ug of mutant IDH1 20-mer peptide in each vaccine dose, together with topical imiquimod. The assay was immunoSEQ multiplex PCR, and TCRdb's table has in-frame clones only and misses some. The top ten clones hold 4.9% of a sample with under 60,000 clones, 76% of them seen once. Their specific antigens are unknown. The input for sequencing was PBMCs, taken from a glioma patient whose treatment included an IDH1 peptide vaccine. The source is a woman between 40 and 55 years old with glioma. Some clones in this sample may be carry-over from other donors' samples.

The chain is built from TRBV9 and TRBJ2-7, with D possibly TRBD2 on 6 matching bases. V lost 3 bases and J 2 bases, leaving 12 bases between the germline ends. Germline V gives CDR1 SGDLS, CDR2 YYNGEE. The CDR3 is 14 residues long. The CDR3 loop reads CASSARDLPYEQYF. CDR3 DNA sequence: TGTGCCAGCAGCGCCCGGGACTTGCCCTACGAGCAGTACTTC.

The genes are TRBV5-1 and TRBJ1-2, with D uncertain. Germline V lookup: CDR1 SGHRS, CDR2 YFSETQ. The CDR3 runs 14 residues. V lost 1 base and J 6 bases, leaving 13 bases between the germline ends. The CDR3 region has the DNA TGCGCCAGCAGCTTGAACCCGCAATTGGATGGCTACACCTTC. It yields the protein CASSLNPQLDGYTF.

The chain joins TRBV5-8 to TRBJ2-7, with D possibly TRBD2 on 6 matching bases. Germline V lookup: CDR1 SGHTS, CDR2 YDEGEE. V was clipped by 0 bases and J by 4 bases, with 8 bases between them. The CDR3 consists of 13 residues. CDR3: CASSLVREYEQYF. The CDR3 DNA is TGTGCCAGCAGCTTGGTTCGGGAGTACGAGCAGTACTTC.

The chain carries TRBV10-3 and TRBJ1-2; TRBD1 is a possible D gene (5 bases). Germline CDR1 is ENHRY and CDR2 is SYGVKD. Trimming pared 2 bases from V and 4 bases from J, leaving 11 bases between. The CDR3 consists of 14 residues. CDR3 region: CAISELDRSYGYTF. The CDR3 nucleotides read TGTGCCATCAGTGAGCTTGACAGATCCTATGGCTACACCTTC.

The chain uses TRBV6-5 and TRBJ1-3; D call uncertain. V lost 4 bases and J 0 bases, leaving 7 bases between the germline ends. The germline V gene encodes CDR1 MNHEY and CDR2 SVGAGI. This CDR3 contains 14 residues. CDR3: CASSSRISGNTIYF. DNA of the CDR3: TGTGCCAGCAGTTCCAGAATCTCTGGAAACACCATATATTTT.

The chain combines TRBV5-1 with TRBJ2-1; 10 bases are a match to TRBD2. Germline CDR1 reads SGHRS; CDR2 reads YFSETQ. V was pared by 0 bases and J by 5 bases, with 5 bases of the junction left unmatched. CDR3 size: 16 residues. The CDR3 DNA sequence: TGCGCCAGCAGCTTGGCCGGCCTAGCGGGGGACAATGAGCAGTTCTTC. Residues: CASSLAGLAGDNEQFF.

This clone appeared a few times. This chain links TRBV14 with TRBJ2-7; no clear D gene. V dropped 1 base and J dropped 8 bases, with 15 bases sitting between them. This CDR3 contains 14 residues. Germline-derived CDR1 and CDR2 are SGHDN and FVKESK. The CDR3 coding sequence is TGTGCCAGCAGCCAAGGGCAATTTCGGGCTCAGCAGTACTTC. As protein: CASSQGQFRAQQYF.

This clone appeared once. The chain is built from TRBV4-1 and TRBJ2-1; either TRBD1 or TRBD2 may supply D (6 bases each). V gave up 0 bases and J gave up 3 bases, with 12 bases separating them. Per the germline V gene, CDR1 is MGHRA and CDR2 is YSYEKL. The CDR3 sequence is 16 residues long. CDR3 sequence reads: CASSQEGAGLYNEQFF. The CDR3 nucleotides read TGCGCCAGCAGCCAAGAGGGGGCGGGACTCTACAATGAGCAGTTCTTC.